What follows are 16 T cell receptor beta chains derived from one specimen sequenced in a study of shared clonotypes between healthy human individuals. Clones were read by immunoSEQ multiplex PCR, and TCRdb kept only the in-frame ones, dropping some. In the table there are approximately 980,000 clones, approximately 80% of which are singletons. The source material was memory CD4+ T cells sorted from blood. Described subset: CD45RA-negative fraction. All receptors derive from a man younger than 30 in good health.

The chain is built from TRBV5-1 and TRBJ2-3, with D unclear. Deletions cut 0 bases from V and 6 bases from J, with 14 bases between. The CDR3 sequence is 15 residues long. CDR1 is SGHRS and CDR2 is YFSETQ in the germline V gene. CDR3 region: CASSLDSLRTDTQYF. The CDR3 coding sequence is TGCGCCAGCAGCTTGGACAGCCTCCGGACGGATACGCAGTATTTT.

V and J are TRBV11-2 and TRBJ1-1; D gene uncertain. Trimming pared 5 bases from V and 1 base from J, leaving 14 bases between. CDR1 SGHAT and CDR2 FQNNGV come from the germline V gene. CDR3 size: 15 residues. The DNA for the CDR3 is TGTGCCAGCAGCCCATGGTCTTGGGCGAACACTGAAGCTTTCTTT. This codes for CASSPWSWANTEAFF.

V gene TRBV6-1 combines with J gene TRBJ1-5; D is undetermined. CDR1 and CDR2 from the germline V gene are MNHNS and SASEGT. V was pared by 1 base and J by 6 bases, with 7 bases between. The CDR3 is 13 residues long. CDR3: CASSEVSGQPQHF. The CDR3 region has the DNA TGTGCCAGCAGTGAAGTGTCGGGTCAGCCCCAGCATTTT.

The chain joins TRBV6-5 to TRBJ1-2, with TRBD1 matching over 11 bases. Trimming cost V 2 bases and J 4 bases; bases outside gene matches: 3. CDR1 is MNHEY, CDR2 SVGAGI, per germline. CDR3 length: 15 residues. CDR3 protein: CASSYRTGGIYGYTF. DNA for the CDR3: TGTGCCAGCAGTTACCGGACAGGGGGCATCTATGGCTACACCTTC.

The chain joins TRBV7-2 to TRBJ1-5, with 9 bases identical to TRBD1. J gave up 6 bases and V 4 bases, and 4 bases lay outside the gene matches. The CDR3 has 14 residues. The germline V gene encodes CDR1 SGHTA and CDR2 FQGNSA. The CDR3 DNA reads as TGTGCCAGCAGCTGGGACAGGGACCTTCAGCCCCAGCATTTT. Protein sequence: CASSWDRDLQPQHF.

V is TRBV18 and J is TRBJ2-5; D unresolved. The CDR3 is 13 residues long. Trimming took 3 bases from V and 2 from J, leaving 7 bases between them. Germline lookup yields CDR1 KGHSH and CDR2 LQKENI. The CDR3 region has the DNA TGTGCCAGCTCACCGCAGATTCAAGAGACCCAGTACTTC. It is translated as CASSPQIQETQYF.

This sequence joins TRBV10-3 and TRBJ1-1; D perhaps matches TRBD1 (6 bases). Germline V gives CDR1 ENHRY, CDR2 SYGVKD. The V end lost 6 bases, the J end lost 1 base, and 18 bases lay between the germline ends. The CDR3 has 16 residues. The CDR3 loop reads CAISSNTGQRNTEAFF. The DNA of the CDR3 is TGTGCCATCAGCTCTAATACAGGGCAGCGGAACACTGAAGCTTTCTTT.

This chain links TRBV28 with TRBJ1-2, with 9 bases lining up with TRBD1. V was pared by 8 bases and J by 3 bases, with 10 bases of the junction left unmatched. Germline loops: CDR1 MDHEN, CDR2 SYDVKM. CDR3 size: 15 residues. In DNA, the CDR3 is TGTGCCAGCCGTCCCGGGACAGGGTACGACTATGGCTACACCTTC. Residues: CASRPGTGYDYGYTF.

This clone showed up just a few times. Other DNA sequences in the sample encode the same CDR3. This chain joins TRBV10-3 and TRBJ2-3; D uncertain. Germline CDR1 and CDR2: ENHRY and SYGVKD. Trimming removed 0 bases from V and 4 bases from J, with 2 bases in between. The CDR3 contains 12 residues. CDR3: CAISESADTQYF. The CDR3 bases are TGTGCCATCAGTGAGTCTGCAGATACGCAGTATTTT.

The table lists this clone with a count of one. The CDR3 DNA reads TGCGCCAGCAGTGGCATTCTAGCGGGCTCCTACGAGCAGTACTTC. This sequence encodes CASSGILAGSYEQYF. The V call is TRBV10-2, the J call TRBJ2-7; 8 bases align to TRBD2. V shed 4 bases and J 0 bases; nucleotides not matched to a gene: 5. This CDR3 has 15 residues. In germline, CDR1 is WSHSY, CDR2 SAAADI.

V gene TRBV4-1 combines with J gene TRBJ1-2; D unclear. Germline V gives CDR1 MGHRA, CDR2 YSYEKL. V dropped 0 bases and J dropped 2 bases, with 10 bases sitting between them. The CDR3 length is 15 residues. CDR3 amino acids: CASSQEPRANYGYTF. CDR3 nucleotide sequence: TGCGCCAGCAGCCAAGAGCCCCGGGCAAACTATGGCTACACCTTC.

V is TRBV7-2 and J is TRBJ2-1; TRBD2 aligns across 12 bases. The CDR3 extends over 15 amino acids. Trimming removed 1 base from V and 16 bases from J; junction bases left unmatched: 11. Germline V gene data show CDR1 as SGHTA and CDR2 as FQGNSA. The chain's CDR3 is CASSLDASGGAGQFF. The CDR3 bases are TGTGCCAGCAGCTTAGATGCTAGCGGGGGGGCCGGTCAATTCTTC.

The chain couples TRBV6-5 to TRBJ1-6, with D maybe TRBD1 (5 bases). CDR1 is MNHEY and CDR2 is SVGAGI in the germline V gene. V lost 2 bases and J 19 bases, leaving 12 bases between the germline ends. The CDR3 sequence is 11 residues long. CDR3 sequence: CASSYGGKRHF. CDR3 DNA: TGTGCCAGCAGTTACGGGGGAAAAAGACACTTT.

The chain uses TRBV6-5 and TRBJ2-7, with TRBD2 identical over 9 bases. V was clipped by 4 bases and J by 0 bases; unmatched bases: 7. Germline assignment: CDR1 MNHEY and CDR2 SVGAGI. CDR3 length: 16 residues. CDR3 residues: CASSSGSGRSSYEQYF. DNA for the CDR3: TGTGCCAGCAGTTCGGGAAGCGGGAGGAGCTCCTACGAGCAGTACTTC.

This rearrangement joins TRBV6-5 to TRBJ1-1, with 11 bases fitting TRBD1. Germline V gene lookup returns CDR1 MNHEY and CDR2 SVGAGI. CDR3 length equals 16 residues. J was trimmed by 5 bases and V by 0 bases; bases with no gene match: 5. CDR3 loop: CASSYSGQGARTEAFF. The CDR3 DNA follows: TGTGCCAGCAGTTACTCAGGACAGGGGGCCCGGACTGAAGCTTTCTTT.

This chain links TRBV7-2 with TRBJ2-6; D call uncertain. The V gene lost 5 bases and the J gene lost 0 bases, with 11 bases spanning the gap. Germline CDR1 reads SGHTA; CDR2 reads FQGNSA. The CDR3 is made up of 16 amino acids. CDR3 nucleotides: TGTGCCAGCAGCCCCGTAACGAGCTCTGGGGCCAACGTCCTGACTTTC. This codes for CASSPVTSSGANVLTF. The complete variable domain, with remaining parts taken from reference TRBV7-2 and TRBJ2-6, reads GAGVSQSPSNKVTEKGKDVELRCDPISGHTALYWYRQSLGQGLEFLIYFQGNSAPDKSGLPSDRFSAERTGGSVSTLTIQRTQQEDSAVYLCASSPVTSSGANVLTFGAGSRLTVL.